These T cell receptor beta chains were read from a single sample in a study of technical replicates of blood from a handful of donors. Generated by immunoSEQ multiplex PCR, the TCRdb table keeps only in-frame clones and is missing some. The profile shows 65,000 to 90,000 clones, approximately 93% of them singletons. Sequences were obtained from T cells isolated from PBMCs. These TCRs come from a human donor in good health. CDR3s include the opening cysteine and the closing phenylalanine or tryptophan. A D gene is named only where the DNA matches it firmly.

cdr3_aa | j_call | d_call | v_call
CASSQSACVTGSGRMNTEAFF | TRBJ1-1 | - | TRBV23-1
CASSSLEETQYF | TRBJ2-5 | - | TRBV11-2
CASTRGLEGYTF | TRBJ1-2 | TRBD1 | TRBV19
CASSLWKQGIEQYF | TRBJ2-7 | - | TRBV27
CASSVMGADYGYTF | TRBJ1-2 | - | TRBV5-1
CASRGGRAHEQYF | TRBJ2-7 | TRBD2 | TRBV2
CASSLLGGRGETQYF | TRBJ2-5 | - | TRBV27
CATSRDQVRTDTQYF | TRBJ2-3 | - | TRBV15
CASSALGAEANYGYTF | TRBJ1-2 | - | TRBV9
CAWSVGRGTEAFF | TRBJ1-1 | - | TRBV30
CSAQGLAGYTDTQYF | TRBJ2-3 | TRBD2 | TRBV29-1
CASSAGTSRQQYF | TRBJ2-7 | TRBD2 | TRBV7-6
CASSVGTGISGYTF | TRBJ1-2 | TRBD1 | TRBV9
CASSRDPGRDTEAFF | TRBJ1-1 | - | TRBV18
CASSPRIAGGRDTGELFF | TRBJ2-2 | TRBD2 | TRBV5-4
CASSDRGPSKNIQYF | TRBJ2-4 | - | TRBV2
CASSLNPGRDNYGYTF | TRBJ1-2 | - | TRBV28
CASSQYRGQGNEKLFF | TRBJ1-4 | TRBD1 | TRBV19
CASSIGGSKVYEQYF | TRBJ2-7 | TRBD2 | TRBV11-3
CSVEGTDLAKNIQYF | TRBJ2-4 | - | TRBV29-1
CASSSMTGTRKETQYF | TRBJ2-5 | TRBD1 | TRBV11-2
CASNPRDRDGYTF | TRBJ1-2 | TRBD1 | TRBV25-1
CASSLSNTGVDTDTQYF | TRBJ2-3 | - | TRBV5-6
CASSLGGGTYNEQFF | TRBJ2-1 | - | TRBV5-1
CASSQSLNTEAFF | TRBJ1-1 | - | TRBV4-1
CASSLKTGNEQFF | TRBJ2-1 | TRBD1 | TRBV7-2
CATSTQDRASEQYF | TRBJ2-7 | TRBD1 | TRBV15
CAISDRDLYEQYF | TRBJ2-7 | TRBD1 | TRBV28
CASTQRSGGDTQYF | TRBJ2-3 | TRBD2 | TRBV9
CASATGGRPYEQYF | TRBJ2-7 | TRBD2 | TRBV4-1
CASSRTPQRNQPQHF | TRBJ1-5 | - | TRBV18
CAWSVYGGGYTF | TRBJ1-2 | - | TRBV30